The 9 T cell receptor beta chains below come from one sample, sequenced in a study of patients and donors after allogeneic stem cell transplantation. Using its own MiXCR run on the RT-PCR reads, TCRdb lists one record per CDR3 protein. The table lists about a million distinct CDR3 sequences, roughly 18% of them singletons. What was sequenced was blood, either unsorted or a sorted T cell fraction (not recorded which). Receptor source: a human donor who was either an allogeneic HSCT recipient or a stem cell or donor lymphocyte infusion donor (not recorded which). It is not recorded whose cells these are; they may come from a transplant donor.

This clonotype has more than one count but fewer than ten. The V gene is TRBV19, the J gene TRBJ2-5; D gene unclear. Germline V gene sequence: CDR1 LNHDA, CDR2 SQIVND (reference sequence). Trimming took 1 base from V and 4 from J, leaving 10 bases between them. This CDR3 is 14 amino acids long. The DNA for the CDR3 is TGTGCCAGTAGTATAGGCCAGTCCCCAGAGACCCAGTACTTC. Its protein is CASSIGQSPETQYF. The full variable domain, in which reference TRBV19 and TRBJ2-5 provide the parts outside the CDR3, is DGGITQSPKYLFRKEGQNVTLSCEQNLNHDAMYWYRQDPGQGLRLIYYSQIVNDFQKGDIAEGYSVSREKKESFPLTVTSAQKNPTAFYLCASSIGQSPETQYFGPGTRLLVL.

This clonotype was picked up many times. This chain uses TRBV5-1 with TRBJ2-1, with TRBD1 matching 7 bases. Germline CDR1 is SGHRS and CDR2 is YFSETQ. The trim removed 4 bases at V and 4 bases at J, leaving 11 bases unmatched. CDR3 length equals 16 residues. The CDR3, as DNA: TGCGCCAGCAGCCAACTCGACAGGGTTTTATACAATGAGCAGTTCTTC. This translates into CASSQLDRVLYNEQFF.

The V call is TRBV4-1, the J call TRBJ2-7, with a possible D match to TRBD2 (5 bases). There are 13 residues in the CDR3. CDR1 is MGHRA and CDR2 is YSYEKL in the germline V gene. V dropped 4 bases and J dropped 3 bases, with 10 bases sitting between them. The CDR3, as DNA: TGCGCCAGCAGCCCGGTCGAGGGCTACGAGCAGTACTTC. It encodes CASSPVEGYEQYF.

This clonotype was seen repeatedly, ten times or more. The chain has TRBV10-3 and TRBJ2-2; D is ambiguous. V lost 5 bases, J lost 3 bases, and 4 bases lay in between. Germline CDR1 is ENHRY and CDR2 is SYGVKD. CDR3 length equals 12 residues. As DNA, the CDR3 is TGTGCCATCAGTTTAGACACCGGGGAGCTGTTTTTT. The encoded protein is CAISLDTGELFF.

CDR3 nucleotides: TGTGCCAGCAGTTCCGGTATGGGGTATCAGCCCCAGCATTTT. Translated, it gives CASSSGMGYQPQHF. V and J are TRBV12-3 or TRBV12-4 and TRBJ1-5; D call uncertain. CDR3 length equals 14 residues. Trimming removed 4 bases at V and 5 bases at J, with 12 bases between.

This clonotype has a handful of counts. The chain combines TRBV19 with TRBJ2-7; TRBD2 matches at 13 bases. The ends lost 6 bases at V and 6 bases at J; junction bases unmatched: 5. This CDR3 contains 14 residues. Germline values: CDR1 LNHDA, CDR2 SQIVND (reference sequence). The CDR3 loop is CASRRLAGGAEQYF. CDR3 DNA sequence: TGTGCCAGTAGGAGACTAGCGGGAGGAGCCGAGCAGTACTTC.

This clonotype was counted a few times. The J gene is TRBJ2-3, the V gene TRBV7-9, with TRBD2 matching over 13 bases. Germline CDR1 SEHNR, CDR2 FQNEAQ (reference sequence). This CDR3 is built from 15 residues. V gave up 5 bases and J gave up 5 bases; unmatched junction bases: 4. The CDR3 sequence is CASSVTSGREDTQYF. DNA of the CDR3: TGTGCCAGCAGCGTCACTAGCGGGAGGGAAGATACGCAGTATTTT.

This clonotype turned up a few times. This chain links TRBV24-1 with TRBJ1-5; D not certain. Germline loops: CDR1 KGHDR, CDR2 SFDVKD. The length of the CDR3 is 12 residues. Trimming left V 3 bases short and J 9 bases short, with 8 bases between. The CDR3 reads CATSDPYGPQHF. CDR3 sequence (DNA): TGTGCCACCAGTGATCCCTATGGGCCCCAGCATTTT.

V usage is TRBV5-1 and J usage is TRBJ1-2; 9 bases are shared with TRBD1. The CDR3 covers 16 residues. V lost 4 bases, J lost 3 bases, and 10 bases stayed unmatched. Germline CDR1 is SGHRS and CDR2 is YFSETQ. In DNA, the CDR3 is TGCGCCAGCAGCCCCCCGGGGGGGACAGGGTACTATGGCTACACCTTC. Protein sequence: CASSPPGGTGYYGYTF.